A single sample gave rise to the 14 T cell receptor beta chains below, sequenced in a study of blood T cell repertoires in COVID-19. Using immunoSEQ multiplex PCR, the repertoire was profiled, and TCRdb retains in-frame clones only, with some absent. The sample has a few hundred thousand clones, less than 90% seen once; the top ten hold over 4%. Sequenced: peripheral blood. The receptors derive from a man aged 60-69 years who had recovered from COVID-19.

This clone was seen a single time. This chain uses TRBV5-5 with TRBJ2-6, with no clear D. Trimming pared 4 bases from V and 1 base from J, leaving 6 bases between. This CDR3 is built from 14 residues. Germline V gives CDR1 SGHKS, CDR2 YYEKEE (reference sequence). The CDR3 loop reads CASSQESGANVLTF. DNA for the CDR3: TGTGCCAGCAGCCAAGAGTCTGGGGCCAACGTCCTGACTTTC.

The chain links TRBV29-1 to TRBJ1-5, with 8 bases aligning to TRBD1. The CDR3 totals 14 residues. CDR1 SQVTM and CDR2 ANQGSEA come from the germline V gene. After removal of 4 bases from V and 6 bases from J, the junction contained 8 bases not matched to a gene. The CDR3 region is CSVVGGQGGQPQHF. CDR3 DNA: TGCAGCGTTGTCGGAGGACAGGGTGGTCAGCCCCAGCATTTT.

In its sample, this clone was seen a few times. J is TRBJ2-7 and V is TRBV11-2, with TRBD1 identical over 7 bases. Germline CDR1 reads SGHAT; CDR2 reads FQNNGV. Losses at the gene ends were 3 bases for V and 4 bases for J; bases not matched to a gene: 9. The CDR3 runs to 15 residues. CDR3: CASSFGQGVVYEQYF. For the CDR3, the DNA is TGTGCCAGCAGCTTTGGGCAGGGGGTTGTGTACGAGCAGTACTTC. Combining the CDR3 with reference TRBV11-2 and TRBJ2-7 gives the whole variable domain EAGVAQSPRYKIIEKRQSVAFWCNPISGHATLYWYQQILGQGPKLLIQFQNNGVVDDSQLPKDRFSAERLKGVDSTLKIQPAKLEDSAVYLCASSFGQGVVYEQYFGPGTRLTVT.

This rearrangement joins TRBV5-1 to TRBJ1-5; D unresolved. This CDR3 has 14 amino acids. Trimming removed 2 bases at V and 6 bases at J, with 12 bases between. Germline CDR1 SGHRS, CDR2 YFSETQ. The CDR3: CASSFNGLGQPQHF. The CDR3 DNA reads TGCGCCAGCAGCTTTAACGGGTTAGGTCAGCCCCAGCATTTT.

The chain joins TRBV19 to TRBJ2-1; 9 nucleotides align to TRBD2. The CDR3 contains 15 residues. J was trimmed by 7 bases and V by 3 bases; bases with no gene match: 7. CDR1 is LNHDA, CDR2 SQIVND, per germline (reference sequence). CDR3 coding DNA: TGTGCCAGTAGTATGGGCGGGGGGGCTAAAAATGAGCAGTTCTTC. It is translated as CASSMGGGAKNEQFF.

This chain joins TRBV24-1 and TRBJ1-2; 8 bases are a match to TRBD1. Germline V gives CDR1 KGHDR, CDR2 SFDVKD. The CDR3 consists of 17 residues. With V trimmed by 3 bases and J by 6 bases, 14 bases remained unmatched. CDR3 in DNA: TGTGCCACCAGTGATCCCGGGACAGGCTCGTGGGGTGATGGCTACACCTTC. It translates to CATSDPGTGSWGDGYTF.

This CDR3 is CASSFTSGGTDTQYF. The CDR3 coding sequence is TGTGCCAGCAGCTTTACTAGCGGGGGAACAGATACGCAGTATTTT. The genes are TRBV13 and TRBJ2-3, with TRBD2 identical over 11 bases. After removal of 3 bases from V and 3 bases from J, the junction contained 2 bases not matched to a gene. CDR3 length: 15 residues. In germline, CDR1 is PRHDT, CDR2 FYEKMQ (reference sequence).

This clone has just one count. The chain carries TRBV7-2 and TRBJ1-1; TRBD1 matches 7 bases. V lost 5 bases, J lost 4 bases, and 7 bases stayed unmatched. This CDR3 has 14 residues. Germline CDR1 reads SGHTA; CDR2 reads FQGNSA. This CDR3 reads CASSTRQGSTEAFF. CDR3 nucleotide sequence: TGTGCCAGCAGCACACGACAGGGTAGCACTGAAGCTTTCTTT.

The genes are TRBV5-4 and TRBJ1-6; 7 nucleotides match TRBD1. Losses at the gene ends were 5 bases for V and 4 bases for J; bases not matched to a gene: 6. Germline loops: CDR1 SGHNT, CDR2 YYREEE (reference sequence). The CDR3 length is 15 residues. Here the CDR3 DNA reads TGTGCCAGCAGATCCGTACAGGGGTATAATTCACCCCTCCACTTT. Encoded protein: CASRSVQGYNSPLHF.

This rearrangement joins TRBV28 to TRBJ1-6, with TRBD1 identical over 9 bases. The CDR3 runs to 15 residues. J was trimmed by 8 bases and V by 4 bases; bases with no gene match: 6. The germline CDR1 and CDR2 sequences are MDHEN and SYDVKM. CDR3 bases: TGTGCCAGCAGTTCGTACAGGGGGCCTGATTCACCCCTCCACTTT. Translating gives CASSSYRGPDSPLHF. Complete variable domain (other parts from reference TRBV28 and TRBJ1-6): DVKVTQSSRYLVKRTGEKVFLECVQDMDHENMFWYRQDPGLGLRLIYFSYDVKMKEKGDIPEGYSVSREKKERFSLILESASTNQTSMYLCASSSYRGPDSPLHFGNGTRLTVT.

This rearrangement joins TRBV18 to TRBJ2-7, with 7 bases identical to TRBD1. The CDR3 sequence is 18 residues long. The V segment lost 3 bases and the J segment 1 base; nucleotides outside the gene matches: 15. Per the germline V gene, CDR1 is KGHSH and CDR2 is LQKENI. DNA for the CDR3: TGTGCCAGCTCACCGCTACAGGGGTCAAGCCTCCCTTCCTACGAGCAGTACTTC. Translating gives CASSPLQGSSLPSYEQYF.

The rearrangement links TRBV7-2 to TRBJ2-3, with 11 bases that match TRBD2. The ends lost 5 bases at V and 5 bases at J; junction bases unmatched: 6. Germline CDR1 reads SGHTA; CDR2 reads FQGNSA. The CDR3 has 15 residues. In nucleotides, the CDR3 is TGTGCCAGCAGCATGAGGACTAGCGGGCGAGATACGCAGTATTTT. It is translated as CASSMRTSGRDTQYF.

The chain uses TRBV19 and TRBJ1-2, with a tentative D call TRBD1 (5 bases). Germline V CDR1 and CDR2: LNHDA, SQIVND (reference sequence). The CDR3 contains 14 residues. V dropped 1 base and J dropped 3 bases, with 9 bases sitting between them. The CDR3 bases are TGTGCCAGTAGTATAGTTGGACAACACTATGGCTACACCTTC. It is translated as CASSIVGQHYGYTF.

CDR3 in DNA: TGTGCCAGCAGTTCCTACGACAGGGGGGAGGATGGCTACACCTTC. Translation: CASSSYDRGEDGYTF. The V gene is TRBV27, the J gene TRBJ1-2; 9 positions match TRBD1. Germline lookup yields CDR1 MNHEY and CDR2 SMNVEV (reference sequence). The CDR3 contains 15 residues. Trimming took 4 bases from V and 6 from J; bases not matched to a gene: 9.